This T cell receptor beta chain was documented in a study of T-cell reconstitution after alpha-beta-depleted transplantation in children. This clonotype was counted a few times. Antigen specificity is unknown. Construction of the TCRbeta library involved unique molecular identifiers. TCRdb re-called the PCR reads through MiXCR, storing one row per CDR3 protein. The table includes 100,000 or so distinct CDR3 sequences, 7.5% to 9.5% detected once. The study's findings and limits: Expanded clones from the graft, numbering several hundred, reportedly supplied alpha-beta T cells about two months after transplant. When one year had passed after transplant, most T-cell counts and diversity came from newly produced T cells. Surviving recipient T cells and thymic progenitors underlay high day-60 TCRbeta diversity in some patients.

The CDR3 is 14 residues long. V dropped 5 bases and J dropped 5 bases, with 13 bases sitting between them. In germline, CDR1 is LNHNV, CDR2 YYDKDF (reference sequence). The sequence came from a boy younger than 10 with acute lymphoblastic leukemia, due to receive a stem cell transplant. The rearrangement joins TRBV15 to TRBJ2-1; unclear D gene. The sample in question was PBMCs, obtained before TCRalphabeta/CD19-depleted stem cell transplant. The CDR3 DNA is TGTGCCACCAGCTGGACCCCTTTAGACAATGAGCAGTTCTTC. It translates to CATSWTPLDNEQFF. Looking up the rest from reference TRBV15 and TRBJ2-1 gives the full variable domain: DAMVIQNPRYQVTQFGKPVTLSCSQTLNHNVMYWYQQKSSQAPKLLFHYYDKDFNNEADTPDNFQSRRPNTSFCFLDIRSPGLGDTAMYLCATSWTPLDNEQFFGPGTRLTVL.